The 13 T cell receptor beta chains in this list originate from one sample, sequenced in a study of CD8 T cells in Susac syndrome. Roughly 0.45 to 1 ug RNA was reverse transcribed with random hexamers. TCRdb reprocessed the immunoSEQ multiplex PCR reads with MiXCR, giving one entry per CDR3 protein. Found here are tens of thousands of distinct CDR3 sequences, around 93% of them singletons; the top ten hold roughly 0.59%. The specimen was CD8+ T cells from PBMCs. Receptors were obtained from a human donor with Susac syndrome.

Written as DNA, the CDR3 is TGTGCCAGCAGCCCCCGGGTTAGCGGGGATTCCAAAAACATTCAGTACTTC. It specifies CASSPRVSGDSKNIQYF. The chain has TRBV7-9 and TRBJ2-4, with 8 bases matching TRBD2. The CDR3 length is 17 residues. Germline V gene sequence: CDR1 SEHNR, CDR2 FQNEAQ (reference sequence). Unmatched junction bases numbered 11, after V lost 5 bases and J lost 2 bases. The entire variable domain, with the rest obtained from reference TRBV7-9 and TRBJ2-4, is as follows: DTGVSQNPRHKITKRGQNVTFRCDPISEHNRLYWYRQTLGQGPEFLTYFQNEAQLEKSRLLSDRFSAERPKGSFSTLEIQRTEQGDSAMYLCASSPRVSGDSKNIQYFGAGTRLSVL.

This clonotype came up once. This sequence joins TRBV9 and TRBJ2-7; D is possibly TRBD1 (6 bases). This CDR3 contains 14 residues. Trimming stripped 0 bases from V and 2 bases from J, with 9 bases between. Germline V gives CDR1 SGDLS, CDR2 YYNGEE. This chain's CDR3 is CASSVEDSPYEQYF. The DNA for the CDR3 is TGTGCCAGCAGCGTAGAGGACAGCCCCTACGAGCAGTACTTC.

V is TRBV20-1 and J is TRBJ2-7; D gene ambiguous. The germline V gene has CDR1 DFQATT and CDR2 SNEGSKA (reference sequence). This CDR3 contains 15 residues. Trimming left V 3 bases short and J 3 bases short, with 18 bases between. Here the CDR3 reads CSASGVRGSFYEQYF. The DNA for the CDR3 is TGCAGTGCTAGTGGGGTTAGAGGCTCTTTCTACGAGCAGTACTTC.

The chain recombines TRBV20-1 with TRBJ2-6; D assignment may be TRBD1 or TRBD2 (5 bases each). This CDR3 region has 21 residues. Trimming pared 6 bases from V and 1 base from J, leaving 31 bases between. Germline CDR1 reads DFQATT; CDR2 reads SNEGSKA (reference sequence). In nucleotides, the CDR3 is TGCAGTGCGCCGAGGGCCCCGTTTGCGGGCAGGGAATCGTCTGGGGCCAACGTCCTGACTTTC. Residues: CSAPRAPFAGRESSGANVLTF.

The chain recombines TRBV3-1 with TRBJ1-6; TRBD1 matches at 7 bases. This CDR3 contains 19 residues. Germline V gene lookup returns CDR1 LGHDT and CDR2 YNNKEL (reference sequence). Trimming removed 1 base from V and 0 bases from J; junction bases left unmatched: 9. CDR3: CASSQGLDRASSYNSPLHF. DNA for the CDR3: TGTGCCAGCAGCCAAGGGCTAGACAGGGCGAGCTCCTATAATTCACCCCTCCACTTT.

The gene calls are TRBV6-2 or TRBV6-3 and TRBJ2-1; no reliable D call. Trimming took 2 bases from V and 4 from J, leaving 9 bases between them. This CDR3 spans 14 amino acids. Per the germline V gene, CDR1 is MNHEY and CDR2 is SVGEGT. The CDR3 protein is CASSYGTEYNEQFF. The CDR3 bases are TGTGCCAGCAGTTACGGCACAGAATACAATGAGCAGTTCTTC.

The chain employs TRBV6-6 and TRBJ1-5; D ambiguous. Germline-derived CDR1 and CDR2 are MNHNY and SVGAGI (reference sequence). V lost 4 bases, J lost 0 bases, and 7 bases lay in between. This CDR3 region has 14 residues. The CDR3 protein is CASSFQTSNQPQHF. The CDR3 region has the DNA TGTGCCAGCAGTTTCCAGACTAGCAATCAGCCCCAGCATTTT.

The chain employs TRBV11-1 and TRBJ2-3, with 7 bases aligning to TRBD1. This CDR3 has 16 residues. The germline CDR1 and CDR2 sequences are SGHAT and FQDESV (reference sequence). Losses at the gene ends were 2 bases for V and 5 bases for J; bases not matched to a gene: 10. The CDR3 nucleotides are TGTGCCAGCAGCTTACGTCGCGACAGGGCTGAAGATACGCAGTATTTT. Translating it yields CASSLRRDRAEDTQYF.

CDR3 in amino acids: CASSQETPGTVANTGELFF. CDR3 coding DNA: TGTGCCAGCAGCCAAGAAACCCCCGGGACAGTCGCGAACACCGGGGAGCTGTTTTTT. The chain carries TRBV4-2 and TRBJ2-2; 7 nucleotides line up with TRBD1. Germline V CDR1 and CDR2: LGHNA, YNFKEQ. The J segment lost 0 bases and the V segment lost 0 bases, leaving 10 bases of the junction unmatched. The CDR3 covers 19 residues.

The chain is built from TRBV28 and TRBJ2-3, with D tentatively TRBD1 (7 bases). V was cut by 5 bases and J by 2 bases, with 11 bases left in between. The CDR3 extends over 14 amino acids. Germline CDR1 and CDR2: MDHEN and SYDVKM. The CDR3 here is CASSQGGPTDTQYF. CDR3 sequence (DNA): TGTGCCAGCAGTCAGGGGGGTCCCACAGATACGCAGTATTTT. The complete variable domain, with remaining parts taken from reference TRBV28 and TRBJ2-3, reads DVKVTQSSRYLVKRTGEKVFLECVQDMDHENMFWYRQDPGLGLRLIYFSYDVKMKEKGDIPEGYSVSREKKERFSLILESASTNQTSMYLCASSQGGPTDTQYFGPGTRLTVL.

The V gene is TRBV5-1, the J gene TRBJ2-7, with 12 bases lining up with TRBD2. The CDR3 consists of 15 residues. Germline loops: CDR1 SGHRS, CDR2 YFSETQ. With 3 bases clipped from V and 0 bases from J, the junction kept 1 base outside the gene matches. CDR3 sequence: CASSWTSGVSYEQYF. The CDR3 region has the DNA TGCGCCAGCAGCTGGACTAGCGGGGTCTCCTACGAGCAGTACTTC. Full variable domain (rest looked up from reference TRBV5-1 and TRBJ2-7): KAGVTQTPRYLIKTRGQQVTLSCSPISGHRSVSWYQQTPGQGLQFLFEYFSETQRNKGNFPGRFSGRQFSNSRSEMNVSTLELGDSALYLCASSWTSGVSYEQYFGPGTRLTVT.

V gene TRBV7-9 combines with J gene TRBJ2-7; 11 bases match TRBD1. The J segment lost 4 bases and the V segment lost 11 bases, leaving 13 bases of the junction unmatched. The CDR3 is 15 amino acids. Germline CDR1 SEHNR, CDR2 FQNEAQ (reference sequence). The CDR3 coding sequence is TGTGCCTACAGCTTGCGGACAGGGGGCTTGTACGAGCAGTACTTC. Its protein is CAYSLRTGGLYEQYF.

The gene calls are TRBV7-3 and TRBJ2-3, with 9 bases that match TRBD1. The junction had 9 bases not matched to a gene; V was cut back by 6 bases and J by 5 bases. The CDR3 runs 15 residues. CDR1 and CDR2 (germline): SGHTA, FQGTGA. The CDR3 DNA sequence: TGTGCCAGCAGTTCCACAGGGGGCGGTTTAGATACGCAGTATTTT. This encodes CASSSTGGGLDTQYF.